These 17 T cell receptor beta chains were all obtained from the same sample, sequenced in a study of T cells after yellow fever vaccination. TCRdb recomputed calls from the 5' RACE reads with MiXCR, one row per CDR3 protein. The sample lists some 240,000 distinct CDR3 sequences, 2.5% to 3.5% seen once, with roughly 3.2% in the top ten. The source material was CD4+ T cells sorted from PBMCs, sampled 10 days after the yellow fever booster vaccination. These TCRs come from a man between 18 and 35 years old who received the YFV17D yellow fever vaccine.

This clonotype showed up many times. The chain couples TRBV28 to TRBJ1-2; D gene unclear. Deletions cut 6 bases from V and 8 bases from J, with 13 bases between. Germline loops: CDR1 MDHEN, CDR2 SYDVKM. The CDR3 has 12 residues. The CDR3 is CASRANLRGYTF. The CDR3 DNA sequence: TGTGCCAGCAGGGCAAACCTGCGGGGCTACACCTTC.

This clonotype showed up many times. The CDR3 region has the DNA TGTGCCAGCAGCTTCGATATGGGGGGCAATGAAAAACTGTTTTTT. Residues: CASSFDMGGNEKLFF. J is TRBJ1-4 and V is TRBV7-2, with D maybe TRBD1 (6 bases). Germline V lookup: CDR1 SGHTA, CDR2 FQGNSA. V gave up 3 bases and J gave up 5 bases, with 13 bases separating them. This CDR3 is 15 amino acids long. Full variable domain (remainder filled in from reference TRBV7-2 and TRBJ1-4): GAGVSQSPSNKVTEKGKDVELRCDPISGHTALYWYRQSLGQGLEFLIYFQGNSAPDKSGLPSDRFSAERTGGSVSTLTIQRTQQEDSAVYLCASSFDMGGNEKLFFGSGTQLSVL.

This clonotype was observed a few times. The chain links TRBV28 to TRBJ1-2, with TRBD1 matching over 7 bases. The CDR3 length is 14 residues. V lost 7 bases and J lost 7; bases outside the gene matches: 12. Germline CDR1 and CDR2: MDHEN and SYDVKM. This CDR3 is CASTPLGTVAGYTF. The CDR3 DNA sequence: TGTGCCAGCACTCCCCTCGGGACAGTAGCTGGCTACACCTTC.

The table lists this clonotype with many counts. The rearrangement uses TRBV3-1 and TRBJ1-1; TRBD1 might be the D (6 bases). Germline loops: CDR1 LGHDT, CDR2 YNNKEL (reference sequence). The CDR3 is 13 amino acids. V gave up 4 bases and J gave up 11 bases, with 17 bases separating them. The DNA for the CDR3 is TGTGCCAGCAGCCGAAAAGCCCAGGGGACGGCTTTCTTT. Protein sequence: CASSRKAQGTAFF. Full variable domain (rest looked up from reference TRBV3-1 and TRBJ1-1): DTAVSQTPKYLVTQMGNDKSIKCEQNLGHDTMYWYKQDSKKFLKIMFSYNNKELIINETVPNRFSPKSPDKAHLNLHINSLELGDSAVYFCASSRKAQGTAFFGQGTRLTVV.

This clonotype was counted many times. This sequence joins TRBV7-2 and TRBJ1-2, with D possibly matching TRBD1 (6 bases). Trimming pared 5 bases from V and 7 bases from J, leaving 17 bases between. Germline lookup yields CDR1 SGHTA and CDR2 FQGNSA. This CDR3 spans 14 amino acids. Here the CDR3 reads CASSAQIQGTGYTF. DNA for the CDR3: TGTGCCAGCAGCGCCCAAATCCAGGGGACTGGCTACACCTTC.

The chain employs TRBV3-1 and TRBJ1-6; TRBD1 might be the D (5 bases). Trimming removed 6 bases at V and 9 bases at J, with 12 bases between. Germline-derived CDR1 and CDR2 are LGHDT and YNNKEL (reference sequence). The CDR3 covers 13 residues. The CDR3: CASRAGLGSPLHF. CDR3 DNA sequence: TGTGCCAGCAGGGCAGGGTTAGGTTCACCCCTCCACTTT.

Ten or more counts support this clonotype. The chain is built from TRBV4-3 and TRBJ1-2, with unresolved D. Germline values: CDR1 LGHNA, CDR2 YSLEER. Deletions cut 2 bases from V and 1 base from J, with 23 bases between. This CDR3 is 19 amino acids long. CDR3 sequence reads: CASSQRWGRSGGLNYGYTF. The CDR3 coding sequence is TGCGCCAGCAGCCAACGGTGGGGTCGGTCCGGCGGACTTAACTATGGCTACACCTTC.

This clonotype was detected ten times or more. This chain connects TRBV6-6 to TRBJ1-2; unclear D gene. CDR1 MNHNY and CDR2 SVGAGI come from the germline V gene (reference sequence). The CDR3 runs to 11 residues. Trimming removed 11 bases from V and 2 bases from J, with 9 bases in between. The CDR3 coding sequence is TGTGCCTGCGCGTTGAACTATGGCTACACCTTC. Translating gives CACALNYGYTF.

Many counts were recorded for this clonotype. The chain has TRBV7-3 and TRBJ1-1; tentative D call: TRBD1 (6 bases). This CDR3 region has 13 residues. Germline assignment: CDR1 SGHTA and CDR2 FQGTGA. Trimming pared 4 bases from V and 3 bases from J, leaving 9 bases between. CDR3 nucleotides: TGTGCCAGCAGCTCCAGGGGAGACACTGAAGCTTTCTTT. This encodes CASSSRGDTEAFF.

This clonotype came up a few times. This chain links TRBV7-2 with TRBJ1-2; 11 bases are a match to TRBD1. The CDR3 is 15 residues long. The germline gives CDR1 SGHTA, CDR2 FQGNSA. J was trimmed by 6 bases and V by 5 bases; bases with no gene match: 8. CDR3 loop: CASSPDRGRSNGYTF. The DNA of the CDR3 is TGTGCCAGCAGCCCGGACAGGGGGCGAAGTAATGGCTACACCTTC.

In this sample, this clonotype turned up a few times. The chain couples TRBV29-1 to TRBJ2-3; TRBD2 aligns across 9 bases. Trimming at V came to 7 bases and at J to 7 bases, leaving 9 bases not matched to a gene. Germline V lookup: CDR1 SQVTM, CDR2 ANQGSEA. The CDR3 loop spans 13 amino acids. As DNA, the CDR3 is TGCAGCGCATGGGGACTAGCCCCTAATACGCAGTATTTT. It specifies CSAWGLAPNTQYF.

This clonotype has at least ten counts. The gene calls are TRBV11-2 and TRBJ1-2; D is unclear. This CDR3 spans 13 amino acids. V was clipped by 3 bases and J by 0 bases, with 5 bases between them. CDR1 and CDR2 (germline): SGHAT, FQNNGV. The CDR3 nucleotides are TGTGCCAGCAGCTTGCGAGCTAACTATGGCTACACCTTC. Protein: CASSLRANYGYTF.

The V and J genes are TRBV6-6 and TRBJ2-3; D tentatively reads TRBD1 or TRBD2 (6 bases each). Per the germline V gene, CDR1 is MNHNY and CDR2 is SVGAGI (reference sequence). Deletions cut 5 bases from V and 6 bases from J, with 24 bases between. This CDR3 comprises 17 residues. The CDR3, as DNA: TGTGCCAGCAGTCCTCGGGGACGGGGGCCAGGAGCCGATACGCAGTATTTT. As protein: CASSPRGRGPGADTQYF.

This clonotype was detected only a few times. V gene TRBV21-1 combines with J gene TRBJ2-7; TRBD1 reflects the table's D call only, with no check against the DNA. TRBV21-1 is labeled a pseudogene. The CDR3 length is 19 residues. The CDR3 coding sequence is TGTGCCAGCAGCAAAGAAAACCGGGACAGGGGGCTCGGGACCTACGAGCAGTACGTC. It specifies CASSKENRDRGLGTYEQYV.

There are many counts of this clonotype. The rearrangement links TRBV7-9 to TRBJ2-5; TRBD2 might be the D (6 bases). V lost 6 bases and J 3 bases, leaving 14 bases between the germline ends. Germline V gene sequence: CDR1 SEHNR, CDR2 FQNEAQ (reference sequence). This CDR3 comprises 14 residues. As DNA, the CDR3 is TGTGCCAGCAGAGAGGTAGCGGCGAAAGAGACCCAGTACTTC. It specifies CASREVAAKETQYF.

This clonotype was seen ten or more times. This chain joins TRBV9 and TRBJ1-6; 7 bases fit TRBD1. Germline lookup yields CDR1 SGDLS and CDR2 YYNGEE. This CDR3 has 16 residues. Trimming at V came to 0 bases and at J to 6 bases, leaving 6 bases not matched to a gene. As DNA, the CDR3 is TGTGCCAGCAGCGTAGGGGGGACAGCTAGTAATTCACCCCTCCACTTT. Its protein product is CASSVGGTASNSPLHF.

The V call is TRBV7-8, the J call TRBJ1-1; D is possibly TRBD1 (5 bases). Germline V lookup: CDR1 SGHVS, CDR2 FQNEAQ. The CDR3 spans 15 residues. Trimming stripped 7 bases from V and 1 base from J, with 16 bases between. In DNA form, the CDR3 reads TGTGCCAGCATTCCGGGTGGACACAGGAACACTGAAGCTTTCTTT. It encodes CASIPGGHRNTEAFF.